The 23 T cell receptor beta chains below come from one sample, sequenced in a study of naive and memory T cell subsets. Study-level findings and limits: A few larger clonotypes appeared in naive repertoires, especially CD8, possibly memory cells re-expressing CD45RA.

Both TRBC1 and TRBC2 were covered by a beta constant-region primer of two equimolar oligonucleotides. Nested alpha and beta constant-region primers with the SP2 primer drove four PCR rounds on ligated cDNA. MiXCR was run by TCRdb on the UMI-ligation and nested PCR reads, yielding one entry per CDR3 protein. Among roughly 100,000 distinct CDR3 sequences listed, roughly 15% were seen once. These receptors' targets are unknown. Sequencing was carried out using naive CD8+ T cells from blood. These receptors were taken from a human donor in good health.

Written as DNA, the CDR3 is TGTGCCAGCAGCCCTTCACTGAATCAAGAGACCCAGTACTTC. This codes for CASSPSLNQETQYF. The chain links TRBV11-2 to TRBJ2-5; the D is unclear. V was shortened by 5 bases and J by 2 bases, with 12 bases between the two germline ends. Germline V gives CDR1 SGHAT, CDR2 FQNNGV. This CDR3 is 14 amino acids long.

This clonotype was counted a few times. The chain carries TRBV4-3 and TRBJ2-3, with D perhaps TRBD1 (6 bases). This CDR3 region has 17 residues. Trimming removed 2 bases from V and 3 bases from J, with 18 bases in between. Looked up from germline, CDR1 is LGHNA and CDR2 is YSLEER. The CDR3 DNA sequence: TGCGCCAGCAGCCAACGGCGAGAGGGGGAGAGAACAGATACGCAGTATTTT. This sequence encodes CASSQRREGERTDTQYF.

The sample holds a few counts of this clonotype. The chain couples TRBV14 to TRBJ2-7; 9 positions match TRBD2. The CDR3 is 16 residues long. Unmatched junction bases numbered 6, after V lost 3 bases and J lost 0 bases. The germline V gene encodes CDR1 SGHDN and CDR2 FVKESK. The CDR3 DNA reads as TGTGCCAGCAGCCATAGCGGGAGATATCCCTCCTACGAGCAGTACTTC. Translation: CASSHSGRYPSYEQYF.

Remarks on this clonotype: This may come from a read error, since a much larger clone is one base off. The chain is built from TRBV12-3 or TRBV12-4 and TRBJ2-7, with TRBD2 as a possible D gene (5 bases). The CDR3 spans 14 residues. V lost 6 bases and J 3 bases, leaving 15 bases between the germline ends. The CDR3 protein is CASRPHSDGYEQYF. The CDR3, as DNA: TGTGCCAGCAGACCCCATAGCGACGGCTACGAGCAGTACTTC.

The genes are TRBV11-2 and TRBJ2-1; D uncertain. V lost 2 bases, J lost 1 base, and 12 bases lay in between. Per germline, CDR1 SGHAT and CDR2 FQNNGV. This CDR3 spans 16 amino acids. The CDR3 spells CASSLNAPSSYNEQFF. The CDR3 DNA follows: TGTGCCAGCAGCTTAAACGCGCCTAGTTCCTACAATGAGCAGTTCTTC.

As concerns this clonotype: Possible read error: a much larger clone is one base away. The DNA of the CDR3 is TGTGCCAGCAGTTTTCTCGTCACAGATACGCAGTATTTT. Protein: CASSFLVTDTQYF. This chain links TRBV12-3 or TRBV12-4 with TRBJ2-3; D gene uncertain. V gave up 3 bases and J gave up 2 bases, with 6 bases separating them. CDR3 length: 13 residues.

This chain links TRBV13 with TRBJ1-2; weak D call: TRBD1 (6 bases). The CDR3 length is 15 residues. Trimming cost V 5 bases and J 7 bases, with 20 bases left between them. Germline CDR1 PRHDT, CDR2 FYEKMQ (reference sequence). The CDR3 is CASSPTRQALGGYTF. The DNA of the CDR3 is TGTGCCAGCAGCCCCACAAGACAGGCTCTTGGTGGCTACACCTTC.

The chain is built from TRBV7-9 and TRBJ1-5; 7 bases match TRBD1. The length of the CDR3 is 18 residues. The V and J ends lost 5 bases and 0 bases, in that order; junction bases with no gene match: 13. Germline-derived CDR1 and CDR2 are SEHNR and FQNEAQ (reference sequence). The CDR3 loop reads CASSNNDRVGNSNQPQHF. CDR3 bases: TGTGCCAGCAGCAATAACGACAGGGTGGGGAATAGCAATCAGCCCCAGCATTTT.

This sequence joins TRBV6-1 and TRBJ2-7, with 9 bases fitting TRBD1. CDR1 and CDR2 (germline): MNHNS, SASEGT. CDR3 length: 12 amino acids. V was clipped by 6 bases and J by 3 bases; unmatched bases: 0. The DNA for the CDR3 is TGTGCCAGCAGGACAGGGGGCTACGAGCAGTACTTC. Protein: CASRTGGYEQYF.

The V call is TRBV12-3 or TRBV12-4, the J call TRBJ2-7; a weak D match, TRBD2 (7 bases). The V end was cut by 1 base, the J end by 4 bases, with 20 bases between. The CDR3 spans 17 residues. Written as DNA, the CDR3 is TGTGCCAGCAGTTTAGAGCCCCCCTCGGGGGGCTCTTACGAGCAGTACTTC. It codes for CASSLEPPSGGSYEQYF.

This clonotype occurred a few times. The V and J genes are TRBV9 and TRBJ2-3; D gene uncertain. Between the trimmed V and J ends, which lost 3 bases and 6 bases, there was a span of 11 bases. The germline V gene encodes CDR1 SGDLS and CDR2 YYNGEE. The CDR3 totals 13 residues. The CDR3 loop reads CASSDFNSDTQYF. CDR3 coding DNA: TGTGCCAGCAGCGATTTTAATTCCGATACGCAGTATTTT. The variable domain in full, with the rest retrieved from reference TRBV9 and TRBJ2-3, is DSGVTQTPKHLITATGQRVTLRCSPRSGDLSVYWYQQSLDQGLQFLIQYYNGEERAKGNILERFSAQQFPDLHSELNLSSLELGDSALYFCASSDFNSDTQYFGPGTRLTVL.

This clonotype was counted many times. The chain uses TRBV7-8 and TRBJ2-3, with 16 bases fitting TRBD2. With V trimmed by 5 bases and J by 8 bases, 13 bases remained unmatched. The CDR3 spans 18 residues. CDR1 is SGHVS, CDR2 FQNEAQ, per germline. The CDR3 DNA reads TGTGCCAGCAGCCCTCGTCCCGGGACTAGCGGGGGGGAGGTTACGCAGTATTTT. It translates to CASSPRPGTSGGEVTQYF.

This clonotype was counted between two and nine times. DNA for the CDR3: TGTGCCAGCAGCTTGAGGGGTGATCAGCCCCAGCATTTT. Protein sequence: CASSLRGDQPQHF. This sequence joins TRBV7-9 and TRBJ1-5, with D possibly TRBD1 on 5 matching bases. Looked up from germline, CDR1 is SEHNR and CDR2 is FQNEAQ (reference sequence). The CDR3 consists of 13 residues. The V end lost 3 bases, the J end lost 5 bases, and 8 bases lay between the germline ends.

The V gene is TRBV7-9, the J gene TRBJ2-7, with D perhaps TRBD2 (7 bases). V shed 4 bases and J shed 2 bases, with 18 bases lying between them. This CDR3 has 16 residues. The V gene's germline CDR1 is SEHNR and CDR2 FQNEAQ (reference sequence). The CDR3 bases are TGTGCCAGCAGCTCAAAAGGGGGGGGACCCCCCTACGAGCAGTACTTC. Translated, it gives CASSSKGGGPPYEQYF.

The table lists this clonotype with many counts. The chain recombines TRBV6-2 or TRBV6-3 with TRBJ2-2; D gene ambiguous. Trimming took off 2 bases at V and 0 bases at J, with 4 bases between the two ends. This CDR3 spans 14 amino acids. The V gene's germline CDR1 is MNHEY and CDR2 SVGEGT. The CDR3 DNA reads as TGTGCCAGCAGTTACGGGGCGAACACCGGGGAGCTGTTTTTT. Translated, it gives CASSYGANTGELFF.

This clonotype was counted only a few times. The V and J genes are TRBV15 and TRBJ2-3; D is possibly TRBD1 or TRBD2 (5 bases each). V was clipped by 5 bases and J by 6 bases, with 12 bases between them. The CDR3 has 13 residues. From germline, CDR1 is LNHNV and CDR2 YYDKDF (reference sequence). DNA for the CDR3: TGTGCCACCAGCCCCCGGGACGTCGATACGCAGTATTTT. Its translation is CATSPRDVDTQYF.

J is TRBJ2-1 and V is TRBV4-2, with 9 bases identical to TRBD2. CDR1 and CDR2 (germline): LGHNA, YNFKEQ. Trimming removed 0 bases from V and 0 bases from J; junction bases left unmatched: 9. CDR3 size: 19 residues. The CDR3 region has the DNA TGTGCCAGCAGCCAAGATCTGGTAGCGGGAGTATCCTCCTACAATGAGCAGTTCTTC. Its translation is CASSQDLVAGVSSYNEQFF.

This clonotype was seen at least ten times. This chain connects TRBV29-1 to TRBJ2-1; D unclear. Trimming took 7 bases from V and 11 from J, leaving 18 bases between them. CDR1 SQVTM and CDR2 ANQGSEA come from the germline V gene. The CDR3 totals 12 residues. The CDR3 DNA is TGCAGCGCCGAATCGGGCGGTTTAAAGCAGTTCTTC. Translated, it gives CSAESGGLKQFF.

V is TRBV5-8 and J is TRBJ1-5; possible D gene TRBD1, 6 bases. Trimming removed 4 bases from V and 0 bases from J, with 11 bases in between. The length of the CDR3 is 15 residues. CDR1 and CDR2 (germline): SGHTS, YDEGEE. CDR3 bases: TGTGCCAGCAGCAAGACAGGCTTTAGCAATCAGCCCCAGCATTTT. It translates to CASSKTGFSNQPQHF.

The chain uses TRBV9 and TRBJ1-1; 7 bases align to TRBD1. The CDR3 consists of 13 residues. J lost 6 bases, V lost 3 bases, and 5 bases had no gene match. The V gene's germline CDR1 is SGDLS and CDR2 YYNGEE. The CDR3 coding sequence is TGTGCCAGCAGCGCGGGACAGATGGCTGAAGCTTTCTTT. Protein: CASSAGQMAEAFF.

This sequence joins TRBV20-1 and TRBJ2-7; TRBD1 aligns across 12 bases. The ends lost 3 bases at V and 4 bases at J; junction bases unmatched: 7. The CDR3 extends over 15 amino acids. Germline V CDR1 and CDR2: DFQATT, SNEGSKA (reference sequence). CDR3 protein: CSASRPGQGAYEQYF. The CDR3 DNA is TGCAGTGCTAGCCGCCCGGGACAGGGGGCTTACGAGCAGTACTTC.

The chain carries TRBV6-2 or TRBV6-3 and TRBJ1-2; D ambiguous. Germline V gene lookup returns CDR1 MNHEY and CDR2 SVGEGT. Trimming left V 4 bases short and J 1 base short, with 7 bases between. The CDR3 has 13 residues. CDR3 in amino acids: CASSLQHNYGYTF. The CDR3 coding sequence is TGTGCCAGCAGTTTGCAGCATAACTATGGCTACACCTTC.

The chain has TRBV6-5 and TRBJ2-2; TRBD2 agrees at 8 bases. V shed 4 bases, J shed 7 bases, and the junction held 11 bases outside the gene matches. In germline, CDR1 is MNHEY, CDR2 SVGAGI. This CDR3 spans 16 amino acids. The CDR3 bases are TGTGCCAGCAGTTTCCGGACTAGCCCTCCAGGCGGGGAGCTGTTTTTT. The encoded protein is CASSFRTSPPGGELFF.